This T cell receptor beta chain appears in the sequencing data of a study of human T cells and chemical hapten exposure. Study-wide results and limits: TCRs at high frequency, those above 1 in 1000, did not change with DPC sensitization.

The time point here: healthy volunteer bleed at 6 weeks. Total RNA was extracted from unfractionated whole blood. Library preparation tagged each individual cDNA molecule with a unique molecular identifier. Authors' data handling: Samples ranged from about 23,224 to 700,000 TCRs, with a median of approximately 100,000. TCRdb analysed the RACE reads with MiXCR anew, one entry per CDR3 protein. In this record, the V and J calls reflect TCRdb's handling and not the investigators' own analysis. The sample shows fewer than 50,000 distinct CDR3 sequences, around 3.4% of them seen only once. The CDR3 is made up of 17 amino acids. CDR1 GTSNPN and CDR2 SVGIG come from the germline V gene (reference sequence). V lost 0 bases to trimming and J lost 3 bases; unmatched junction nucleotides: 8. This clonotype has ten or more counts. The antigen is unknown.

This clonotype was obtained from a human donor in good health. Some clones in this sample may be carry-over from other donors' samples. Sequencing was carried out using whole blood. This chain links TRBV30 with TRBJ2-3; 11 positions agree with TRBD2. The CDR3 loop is CAWSVLLAGVGTDTQYF. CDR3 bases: TGTGCCTGGAGTGTACTACTAGCGGGAGTAGGAACAGATACGCAGTATTTT.